This T cell receptor (beta chain) was profiled in a study of OX40 agonist ivuxolimab in advanced cancers. About the research overall: Patients were given ivuxolimab, an antibody that agonizes OX40 (CD134). Study conclusions and caveats: Relative to CD4+, CD8+ T cells held more expanded clones on average. Clonal expansion by week 6 occurred in CD4+ and CD8+ blood T cells (at 0.1 to 3.0 mg/kg).

CDR1 and CDR2 from the germline V gene are MGHDK and SYGVNS. Deletions cut 0 bases from V and 0 bases from J, with 8 bases between. The CDR3 has 16 amino acids. A remark on this clone: The antigen is not known.

Autoimmune disease history or systemic immunosuppression was exclusionary. Sequencing was performed with immunoSEQ multiplex PCR; in TCRdb, only in-frame clones are kept and a portion is missing. The sample carries about 69,000 clones, about nine tenths recorded once. The V call is TRBV25-1, the J call TRBJ2-2; D is unclear. The material was CD4+ or CD8+ T cells sorted from blood, obtained in a trial of the OX40 agonist ivuxolimab. The clonotype was recovered from an adult with an advanced solid tumor such as melanoma, head and neck, liver or kidney cancer. CDR3 residues: CASSEYFLSNTGELFF. The DNA for the CDR3 is TGTGCCAGCAGTGAATATTTCTTGTCGAACACCGGGGAGCTGTTTTTT.